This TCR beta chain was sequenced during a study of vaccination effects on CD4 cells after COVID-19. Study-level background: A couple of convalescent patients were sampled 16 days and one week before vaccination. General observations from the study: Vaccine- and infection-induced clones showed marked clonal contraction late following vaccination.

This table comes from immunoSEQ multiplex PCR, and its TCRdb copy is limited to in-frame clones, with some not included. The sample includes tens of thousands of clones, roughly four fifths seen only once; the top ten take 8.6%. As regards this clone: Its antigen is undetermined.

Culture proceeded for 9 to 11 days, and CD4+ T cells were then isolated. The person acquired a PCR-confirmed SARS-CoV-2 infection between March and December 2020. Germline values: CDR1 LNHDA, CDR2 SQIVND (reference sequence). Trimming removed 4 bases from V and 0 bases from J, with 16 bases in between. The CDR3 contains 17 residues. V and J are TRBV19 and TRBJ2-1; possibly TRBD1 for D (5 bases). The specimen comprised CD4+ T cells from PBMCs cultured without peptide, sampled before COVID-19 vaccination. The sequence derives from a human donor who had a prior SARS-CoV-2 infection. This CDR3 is CASSKRPTVNSYNEQFF. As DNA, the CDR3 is TGTGCCAGTAGTAAGAGGCCGACAGTAAACTCCTACAATGAGCAGTTCTTC.